This T cell receptor (beta chain) came from a study of blood T cells in healthy people across ages. This clonotype was detected only a few times. Antigen unknown. Study results and limitations: Possibly, changes in expanded clonotypes were confounded because donor CMV status was unknown.

Sample-barcoded 5' priming and a J-beta primer mix drove a second PCR of 7 to 11 cycles. One entry per CDR3 protein, called by TCRdb with MiXCR from the 5' RACE reads. The table includes 1,500,000 or so distinct CDR3 sequences, approximately 39% detected once. Sequenced material: blood. The TCR sequence derives from a woman aged 18-29 years in good health.

The chain's CDR3 is CSASTFNSPNYGYTF. The CDR3 DNA follows: TGCAGTGCTAGCACTTTCAACTCCCCTAACTATGGCTACACCTTC. The V call is TRBV20-1, the J call TRBJ1-2; D unclear. Germline V gene sequence: CDR1 DFQATT, CDR2 SNEGSKA (reference sequence). V shed 3 bases and J shed 0 bases, with 14 bases lying between them. The CDR3 runs 15 residues.